This T cell receptor beta chain was sequenced during a study of a mutant IDH1 vaccine in newly diagnosed glioma. Across the whole study: Patients were started on vaccination 4-6 weeks after radiotherapy alone, or with temozolomide cycles. Therapy received beforehand was radiotherapy, temozolomide, or both, with most patients given both. The study, taken as a whole, reports: Vaccine-induced immune responses occurred in less than 95% of patients. Pseudoprogression apparently tracked independently of changes in top peripheral T cell clonotypes.

The table came from immunoSEQ multiplex PCR; TCRdb's copy has only in-frame clones and leaves some out. In the table there are roughly 70,000 clones, approximately 84% of which are singletons. The V gene's germline CDR1 is SSHAT and CDR2 FNYEAQ (reference sequence). This CDR3 is built from 15 residues. The time point here: week 11, during vaccination. Every single dose of the vaccine, 300 ug of mutant IDH1 20-mer peptide, came with topical imiquimod. In the case of this clone: The target antigen is unknown. The germline gene is not matched at one end of the junction; a read error may be the cause.

The receptor was isolated from a woman between 45 and 60 years old with glioma. The V gene is TRBV7-7, the J gene TRBJ2-2; tentatively, D is TRBD1 (5 bases). The source material was PBMCs, sampled from a glioma patient whose treatment included an IDH1 peptide vaccine. CDR3 nucleotides: TGTGCTAGCAGCTTTGCAGGGACGAACACCGGGGAGCTGTTTTTT. The encoded protein is CASSFAGTNTGELFF.